This T cell receptor (beta chain) is drawn from a study of T cells after yellow fever vaccination. Study results and limitations: Researchers cautioned that FACS-sorted repertoires could harbor abundant clonotypes contaminating from the bulk population. Subsequent booster samples again held most clones from primary vaccination (more than 95% CD4, 85% to 90% CD8).

CDR1 and CDR2 from the germline V gene are LGHNA and YSLEER. V lost 0 bases, J lost 4 bases, and 9 bases lay in between. This CDR3 is built from 14 residues. Conversion of TCR transcripts into cDNA relied on 5'RACE template switching, which added a universal primer site and UMIs. MiXCR, run by TCRdb on the 5' RACE reads, gives a single entry per CDR3 protein. Altogether about 300,000 distinct CDR3 sequences are present, less than 9.5% being singletons, with the ten largest covering around 3.4%. Details on this clonotype: The target antigen is unknown.

Sequenced material: CD4+ T cells sorted from PBMCs, taken 5 days after the yellow fever booster vaccination. The chain links TRBV4-3 to TRBJ1-2, with D uncertain. This TCR was sampled from a man between 18 and 35 years old who received the YFV17D yellow fever vaccine. DNA for the CDR3: TGCGCCAGCAGCCAAGATCTTGCAGGCTATGGCTACACCTTC. This encodes CASSQDLAGYGYTF.